The source of this T cell receptor (beta chain) is a study of cytomegalovirus exposure and HLA in healthy donors. PCR was performed using 60 Vbeta and 13 Jbeta primers. Using immunoSEQ multiplex PCR, the repertoire was profiled, and TCRdb retains in-frame clones only, with some absent. The sample holds fewer than 200,000 clones. This CDR3 has 15 residues. The germline V and J ends were trimmed by 0 bases and 3 bases, with 9 bases remaining between them. Germline V CDR1 and CDR2: LNHDA, SQIVND (reference sequence). This TCR derives from a woman aged 60-75 years in good health and CMV-seronegative. This sequence joins TRBV19 and TRBJ2-4, with unresolved D. Sequences were obtained from PBMCs. The CDR3 sequence is CASSIDRFGKNIQYF. CDR3 DNA: TGTGCCAGTAGTATAGACAGGTTTGGCAAAAACATTCAGTACTTC.